This TCR beta chain appears in the sequencing data of a study of immune evolution from preneoplasia to lung adenocarcinoma. Points from the study as a whole: T cell clonality was higher in KRAS-mutant than EGFR-mutant or wild-type nodules. Normal lung had highest clonality; later lesions appeared denser, more diverse.

Trimming removed 7 bases from V and 1 base from J; junction bases left unmatched: 14. Germline CDR1 reads SGHRS; CDR2 reads YFSETQ. The CDR3 sequence is 19 residues long. Assay: immunoSEQ multiplex PCR; the TCRdb copy retains only in-frame clones and omits some. Of fewer than 50,000 clones in the sample, around 79% are singletons; the top ten hold about 4.4%. Between the mid-2010s and the late 2010s, patients underwent resection in Japan or China. A note on this clone: Its antigen is still unknown.

The clonotype originates from a person aged 55-75 years with lung adenocarcinoma. The V and J genes are TRBV5-1 and TRBJ2-6; 10 bases are a match to TRBD1. What was sequenced was FFPE invasive lung adenocarcinoma tissue. The CDR3 DNA is TGCGCCAGCCAACGAGCCGGGACAGGGGTTGTGTCTGGGGCCAACGTCCTGACTTTC. This translates into CASQRAGTGVVSGANVLTF.